The clone carrying this T cell receptor beta chain has more than one count but fewer than ten. These data are taken from a study of T cells in Graves' hyperthyroidism and ophthalmopathy. Study background: Peripheral blood specimens were obtained at initial diagnosis, prior to any treatment.

Germline loops: CDR1 LNHNV, CDR2 YYDKDF (reference sequence). J lost 2 bases, V lost 0 bases, and 16 bases had no gene match. The CDR3 covers 20 residues. Amplification targeted TCR beta CDR3 regions from RNA transcripts. The study used the HTBI primer set for a first-round RT-PCR of the TCR CDR3. TCRdb re-derived calls from the multiplex PCR reads in MiXCR, one entry per CDR3 protein. Of 650,000 to 750,000 distinct CDR3 sequences in the sample, around 13% were seen once. If no ophthalmopathy progression occurred within 18 months, Graves' hyperthyroidism was stable. Hyperthyroidism was newly diagnosed in patients aged 18 to 65 (duration under 2 months).

Sequencing used blood. The sequence derives from a woman between 18 and 29 years old with Graves' hyperthyroidism. The V and J genes are TRBV15 and TRBJ2-1; 7 bases align to TRBD2. The CDR3 loop is CATSREPGGSQSGTYNEQFF. The CDR3 bases are TGTGCCACCAGCAGAGAGCCGGGAGGCAGCCAGTCGGGAACCTACAATGAGCAGTTCTTC.